The T cell receptor (beta chain) under discussion was sequenced for a study of OX40 agonist ivuxolimab in advanced cancers. The CDR3 runs 14 residues. Trimming cost V 5 bases and J 6 bases, with 17 bases left between them. CDR1 and CDR2 from the germline V gene are SEHNR and FQNEAQ (reference sequence). Method: immunoSEQ multiplex PCR; TCRdb's copy keeps in-frame clones and lacks some. The repertoire includes 20,000 to 25,000 clones, roughly 84% of them detected once, and 15% to 20% sits in the top ten. The chain has TRBV7-9 and TRBJ2-7, with D unclear. This specimen was CD4+ or CD8+ T cells sorted from blood, taken in a trial of the OX40 agonist ivuxolimab. The TCR sequence derives from an adult with an advanced solid tumor such as melanoma, head and neck, liver or kidney cancer. CDR3 bases: TGTGCCAGCAGCCGACACCTTTCACCAGTCGAGCAGTACTTC. Protein sequence: CASSRHLSPVEQYF.